This T cell receptor (beta chain) was identified during a study of cytomegalovirus exposure and HLA in healthy donors. The PCR had 60 Vbeta and 13 Jbeta primers. The assay was immunoSEQ multiplex PCR, and TCRdb's table has in-frame clones only and misses some. The sample holds more than 85,000 clones, roughly 79% seen once. The CDR3 is made up of 11 amino acids. Trimming removed 10 bases from V and 0 bases from J, with 6 bases in between. Germline V CDR1 and CDR2: MNHNS, SASEGT. What was sequenced was PBMCs. The chain uses TRBV6-1 and TRBJ1-2; D is unclear. The clonotype was recovered from a woman between 50 and 59 years old in good health and CMV-seropositive. The CDR3 nucleotides read TGTGCCACCTCCCCTAACTATGGCTACACCTTC. It is translated as CATSPNYGYTF.